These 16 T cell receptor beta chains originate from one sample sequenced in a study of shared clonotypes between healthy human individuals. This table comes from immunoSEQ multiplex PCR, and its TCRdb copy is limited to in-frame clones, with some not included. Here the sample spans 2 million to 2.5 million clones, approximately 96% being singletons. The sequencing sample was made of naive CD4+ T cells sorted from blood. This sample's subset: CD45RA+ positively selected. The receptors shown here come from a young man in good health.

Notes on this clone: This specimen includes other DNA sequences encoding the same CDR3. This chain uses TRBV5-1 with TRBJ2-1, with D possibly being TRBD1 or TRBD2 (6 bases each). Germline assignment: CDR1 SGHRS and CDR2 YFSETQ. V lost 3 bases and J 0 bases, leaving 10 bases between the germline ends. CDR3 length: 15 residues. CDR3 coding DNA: TGCGCCAGCAGCTCCGGGGGCTACTCCTACAATGAGCAGTTCTTC. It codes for CASSSGGYSYNEQFF.

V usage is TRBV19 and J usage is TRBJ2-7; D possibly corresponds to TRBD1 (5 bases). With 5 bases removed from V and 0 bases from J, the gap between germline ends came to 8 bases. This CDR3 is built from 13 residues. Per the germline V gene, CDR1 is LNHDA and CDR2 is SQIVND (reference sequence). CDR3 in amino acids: CASSVGASYEQYF. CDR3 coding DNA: TGTGCCAGTAGTGTTGGGGCCTCCTACGAGCAGTACTTC.

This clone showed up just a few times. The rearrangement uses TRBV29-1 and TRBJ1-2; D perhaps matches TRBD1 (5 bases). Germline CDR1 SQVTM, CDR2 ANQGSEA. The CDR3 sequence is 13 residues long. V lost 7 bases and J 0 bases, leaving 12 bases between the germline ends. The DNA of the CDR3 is TGCAGCGCAGCGGGGCAATCTAACTATGGCTACACCTTC. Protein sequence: CSAAGQSNYGYTF. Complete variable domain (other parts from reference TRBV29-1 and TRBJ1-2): SAVISQKPSRDICQRGTSLTIQCQVDSQVTMMFWYRQQPGQSLTLIATANQGSEATYESGFVIDKFPISRPNLTFSTLTVSNMSPEDSSIYLCSAAGQSNYGYTFGSGTRLTVV.

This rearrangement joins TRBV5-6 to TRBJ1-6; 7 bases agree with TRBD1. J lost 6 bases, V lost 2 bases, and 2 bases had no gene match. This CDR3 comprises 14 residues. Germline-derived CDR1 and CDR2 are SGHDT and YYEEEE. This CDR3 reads CASSLQGPNSPLHF. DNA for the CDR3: TGTGCCAGCAGCTTACAGGGGCCTAATTCACCCCTCCACTTT.

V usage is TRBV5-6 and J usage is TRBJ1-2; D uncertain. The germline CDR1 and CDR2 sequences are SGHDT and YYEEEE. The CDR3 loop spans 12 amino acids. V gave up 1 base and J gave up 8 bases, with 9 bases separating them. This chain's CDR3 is CASSLTGTGYTF. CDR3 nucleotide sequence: TGTGCCAGCAGCTTGACGGGCACCGGCTACACCTTC.

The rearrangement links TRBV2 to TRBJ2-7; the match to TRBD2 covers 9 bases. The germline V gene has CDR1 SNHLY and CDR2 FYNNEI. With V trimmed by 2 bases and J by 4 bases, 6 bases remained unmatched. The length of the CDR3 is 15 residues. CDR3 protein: CASSESSGRGYEQYF. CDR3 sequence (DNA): TGTGCCAGCAGTGAAAGTAGCGGGAGAGGTTACGAGCAGTACTTC.

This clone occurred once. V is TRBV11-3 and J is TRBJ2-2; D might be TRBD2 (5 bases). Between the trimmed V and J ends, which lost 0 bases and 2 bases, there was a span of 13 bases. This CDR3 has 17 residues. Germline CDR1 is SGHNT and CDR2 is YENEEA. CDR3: CASSLDRLAHNTGELFF. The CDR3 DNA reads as TGTGCCAGCAGCTTAGATCGCTTAGCGCATAACACCGGGGAGCTGTTTTTT.

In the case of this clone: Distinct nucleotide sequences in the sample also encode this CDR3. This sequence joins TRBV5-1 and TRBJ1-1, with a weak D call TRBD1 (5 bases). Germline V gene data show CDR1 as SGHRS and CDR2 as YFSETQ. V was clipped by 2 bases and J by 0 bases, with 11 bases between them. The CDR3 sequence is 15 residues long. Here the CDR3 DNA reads TGCGCCAGCAGCTTAGCAGGGCTAATGAACACTGAAGCTTTCTTT. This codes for CASSLAGLMNTEAFF. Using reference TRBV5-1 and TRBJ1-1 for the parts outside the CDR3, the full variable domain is KAGVTQTPRYLIKTRGQQVTLSCSPISGHRSVSWYQQTPGQGLQFLFEYFSETQRNKGNFPGRFSGRQFSNSRSEMNVSTLELGDSALYLCASSLAGLMNTEAFFGQGTRLTVV.

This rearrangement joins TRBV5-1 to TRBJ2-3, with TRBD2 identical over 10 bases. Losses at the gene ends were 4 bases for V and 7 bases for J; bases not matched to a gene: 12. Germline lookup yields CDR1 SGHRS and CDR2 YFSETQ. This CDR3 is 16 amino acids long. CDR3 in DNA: TGCGCCAGCAGCCCGAGCGGAGCGGGGGGGCCATATACGCAGTATTTT. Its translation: CASSPSGAGGPYTQYF. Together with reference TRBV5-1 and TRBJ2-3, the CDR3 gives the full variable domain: KAGVTQTPRYLIKTRGQQVTLSCSPISGHRSVSWYQQTPGQGLQFLFEYFSETQRNKGNFPGRFSGRQFSNSRSEMNVSTLELGDSALYLCASSPSGAGGPYTQYFGPGTRLTVL.

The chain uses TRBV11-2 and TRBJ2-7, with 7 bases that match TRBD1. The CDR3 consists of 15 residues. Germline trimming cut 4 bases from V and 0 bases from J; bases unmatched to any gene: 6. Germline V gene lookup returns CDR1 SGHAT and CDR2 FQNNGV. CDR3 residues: CASSSPRQGSYEQYF. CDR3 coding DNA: TGTGCCAGCAGCTCCCCCCGACAGGGCTCCTACGAGCAGTACTTC.

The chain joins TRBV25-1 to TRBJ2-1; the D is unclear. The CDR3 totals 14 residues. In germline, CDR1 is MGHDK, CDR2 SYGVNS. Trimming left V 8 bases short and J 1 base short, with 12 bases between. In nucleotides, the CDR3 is TGTGCCAGCCGCCCCTCAGCGTCCTACAATGAGCAGTTCTTC. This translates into CASRPSASYNEQFF.

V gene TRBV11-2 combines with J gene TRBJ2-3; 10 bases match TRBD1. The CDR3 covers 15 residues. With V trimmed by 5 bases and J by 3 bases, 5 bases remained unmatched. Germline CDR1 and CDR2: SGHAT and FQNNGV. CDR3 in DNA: TGTGCCAGCAGCCCGCGGACAGGGGGAACAGATACGCAGTATTTT. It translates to CASSPRTGGTDTQYF.

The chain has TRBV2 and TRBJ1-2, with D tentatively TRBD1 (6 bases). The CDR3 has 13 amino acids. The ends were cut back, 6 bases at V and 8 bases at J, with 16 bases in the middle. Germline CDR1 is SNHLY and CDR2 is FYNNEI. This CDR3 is CASRATGTWGYTF. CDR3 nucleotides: TGTGCCAGCAGAGCAACAGGGACCTGGGGCTACACCTTC.

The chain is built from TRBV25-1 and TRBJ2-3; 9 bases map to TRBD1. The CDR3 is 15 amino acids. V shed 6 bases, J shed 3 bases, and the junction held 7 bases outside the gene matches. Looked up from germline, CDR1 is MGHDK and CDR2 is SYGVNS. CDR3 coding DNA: TGTGCCAGCAGCGAAAGCGGGACAGGGACAGATACGCAGTATTTT. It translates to CASSESGTGTDTQYF.

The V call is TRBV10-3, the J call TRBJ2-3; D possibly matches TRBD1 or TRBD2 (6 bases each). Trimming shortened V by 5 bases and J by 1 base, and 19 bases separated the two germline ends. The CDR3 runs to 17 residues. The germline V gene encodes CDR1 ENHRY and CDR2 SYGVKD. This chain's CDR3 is CAISTSPGAIGTDTQYF. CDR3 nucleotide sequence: TGTGCCATCAGTACCTCTCCGGGGGCGATCGGCACAGATACGCAGTATTTT.

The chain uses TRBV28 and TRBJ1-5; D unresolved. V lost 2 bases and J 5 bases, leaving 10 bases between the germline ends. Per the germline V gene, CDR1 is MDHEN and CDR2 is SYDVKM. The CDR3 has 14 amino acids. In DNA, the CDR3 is TGTGCCAGCAGTTTAGGAGGGATCTATCAGCCCCAGCATTTT. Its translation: CASSLGGIYQPQHF.